The T cell receptor (beta chain) described here comes from a study of CD8 T cells in ankylosing spondylitis. On this clonotype itself: The antigen is unknown.

From the 5' RACE reads, TCRdb called clonotypes with MiXCR, one entry per CDR3 protein. The repertoire holds roughly 700,000 distinct CDR3 sequences, with around 17% as singletons. Trimming removed 8 bases from V and 6 bases from J; junction bases left unmatched: 3. This CDR3 is built from 11 residues. Germline CDR1 and CDR2: MNHEY and SVGAGI. Study-level results: Seven to nine highly homologous variants made up a TCR beta motif, and this motif appeared characteristic of ankylosing spondylitis blood.

The rearrangement joins TRBV6-5 to TRBJ2-7, with 8 bases that match TRBD1. Input material: blood, either unsorted or a sorted T cell fraction (not recorded which). This TCR derives from a male donor with ankylosing spondylitis. The CDR3 nucleotides read TGTGCCAGCGAGACAGGGGCCGAGCAGTACTTC. Its translation is CASETGAEQYF.